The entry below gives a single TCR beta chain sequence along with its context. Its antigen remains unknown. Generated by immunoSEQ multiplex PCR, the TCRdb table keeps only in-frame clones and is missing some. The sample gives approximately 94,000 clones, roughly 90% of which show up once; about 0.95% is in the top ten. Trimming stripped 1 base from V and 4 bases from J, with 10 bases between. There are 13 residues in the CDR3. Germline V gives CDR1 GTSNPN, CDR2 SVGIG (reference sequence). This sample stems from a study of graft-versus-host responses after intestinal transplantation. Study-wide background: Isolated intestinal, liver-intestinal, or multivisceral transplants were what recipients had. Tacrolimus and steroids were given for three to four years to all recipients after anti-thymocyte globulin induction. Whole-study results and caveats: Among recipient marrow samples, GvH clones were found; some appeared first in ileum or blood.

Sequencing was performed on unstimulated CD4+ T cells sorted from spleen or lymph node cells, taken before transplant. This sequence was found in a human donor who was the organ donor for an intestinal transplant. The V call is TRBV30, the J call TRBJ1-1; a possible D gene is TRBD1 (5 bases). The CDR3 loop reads CAWSEGFGTEAFF. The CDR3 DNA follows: TGTGCCTGGAGTGAGGGGTTTGGCACTGAAGCTTTCTTT.